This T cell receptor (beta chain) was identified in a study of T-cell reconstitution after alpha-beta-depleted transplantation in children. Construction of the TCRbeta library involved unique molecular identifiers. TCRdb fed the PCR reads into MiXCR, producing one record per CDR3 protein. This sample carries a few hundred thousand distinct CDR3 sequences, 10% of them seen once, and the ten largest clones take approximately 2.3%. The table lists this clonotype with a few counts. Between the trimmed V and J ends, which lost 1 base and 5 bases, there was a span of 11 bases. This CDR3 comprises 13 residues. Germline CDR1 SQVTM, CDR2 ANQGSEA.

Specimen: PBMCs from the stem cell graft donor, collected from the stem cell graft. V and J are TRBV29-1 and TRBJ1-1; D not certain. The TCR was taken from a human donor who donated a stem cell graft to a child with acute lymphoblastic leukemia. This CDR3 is CSVEGAIGTEAFF. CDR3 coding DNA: TGCAGCGTTGAAGGGGCGATTGGGACTGAAGCTTTCTTT.